These 27 T cell receptor beta chains share one sample of origin, sequenced in a study of blood T cell repertoires in COVID-19. Sequencing used immunoSEQ multiplex PCR; TCRdb keeps in-frame clones, though not all of them. The sample has about 130,000 clones; approximately 86% are singletons. The sample taken for sequencing was PBMCs or T cells enriched from blood (not recorded which). These receptors came from a woman between 45 and 65 years old who had recovered from COVID-19.

The chain combines TRBV10-3 with TRBJ2-6; a weak D match, TRBD2 (6 bases). CDR3 length equals 15 residues. Germline CDR1 and CDR2: ENHRY and SYGVKD. The V gene lost 10 bases and the J gene lost 2 bases, with 15 bases spanning the gap. The CDR3 spells CATISGGAGANVLTF. CDR3 coding DNA: TGTGCCACCATTTCCGGGGGTGCTGGGGCCAACGTCCTGACTTTC.

The chain uses TRBV27 and TRBJ2-3; 8 positions match TRBD2. CDR1 is MNHEY, CDR2 SMNVEV, per germline (reference sequence). The CDR3 is 14 residues long. The V and J ends lost 7 bases and 0 bases, in that order; junction bases with no gene match: 3. CDR3 sequence (DNA): TGTGCCAGCATCCCTAGCGGGAGCACAGATACGCAGTATTTT. Its protein product is CASIPSGSTDTQYF.

This chain uses TRBV29-1 with TRBJ1-1; 9 bases line up with TRBD1. J lost 1 base, V lost 7 bases, and 4 bases had no gene match. From germline, CDR1 is SQVTM and CDR2 ANQGSEA. This CDR3 is 13 amino acids long. CDR3 loop: CSARDRANTEAFF. CDR3 DNA sequence: TGCAGCGCCCGGGACAGGGCGAACACTGAAGCTTTCTTT.

This chain uses TRBV19 with TRBJ1-5; maybe TRBD1 (5 bases). From germline, CDR1 is LNHDA and CDR2 SQIVND (reference sequence). The CDR3 loop spans 15 amino acids. The V end lost 1 base, the J end lost 7 bases, and 14 bases lay between the germline ends. The CDR3 sequence is CASSIVGLSGQPQHF. The CDR3 nucleotides are TGTGCCAGTAGTATAGTGGGGCTTTCAGGGCAGCCCCAGCATTTT.

V is TRBV5-1 and J is TRBJ1-1; D is possibly TRBD1 (5 bases). From germline, CDR1 is SGHRS and CDR2 YFSETQ. This CDR3 contains 14 residues. V was pared by 4 bases and J by 1 base, with 11 bases between. The chain's CDR3 is CASSGRGKNTEAFF. Here the CDR3 DNA reads TGCGCCAGCAGCGGGCGGGGGAAGAACACTGAAGCTTTCTTT.

A note on this clone: The junction does not match germline at one end; this may be a read error. J is TRBJ2-3 and V is TRBV11-3; maybe TRBD1 (6 bases). CDR1 and CDR2 from the germline V gene are SGHNT and YENEEA. This CDR3 spans 16 amino acids. The CDR3 loop is CAGSLQMGQGKDTQYF. CDR3 coding DNA: TGTGCCGGCAGCCTCCAAATGGGGCAGGGGAAAGATACGCAGTATTTT.

The genes are TRBV4-3 and TRBJ2-7; 10 nucleotides line up with TRBD2. CDR3 size: 15 residues. Germline CDR1 and CDR2: LGHNA and YSLEER. V trimming: 0 bases; J trimming: 7 bases; junction bases outside the gene matches: 6. CDR3 protein: CASSQDRASGGEQYF. The CDR3 nucleotides read TGCGCCAGCAGCCAAGATCGGGCTAGCGGGGGAGAGCAGTACTTC.

The V call is TRBV5-6, the J call TRBJ2-7; D ambiguous. Trimming pared 1 base from V and 5 bases from J, leaving 10 bases between. The CDR3 has 13 residues. CDR1 is SGHDT, CDR2 YYEEEE, per germline. This CDR3 is CASSLRRQDEQYF. The CDR3 DNA follows: TGTGCCAGCAGCTTGCGCAGGCAGGACGAGCAGTACTTC.

V gene TRBV19 combines with J gene TRBJ1-5, with TRBD1 matching 7 bases. V gave up 6 bases and J gave up 4 bases; unmatched junction bases: 9. The CDR3 extends over 15 amino acids. The germline gives CDR1 LNHDA, CDR2 SQIVND (reference sequence). The CDR3 bases are TGTGCCAGTAGGTCAGTGGCAGGGGGAAATCAGCCCCAGCATTTT. It translates to CASRSVAGGNQPQHF.

The chain uses TRBV6-5 and TRBJ2-3; 10 nucleotides align to TRBD2. Germline CDR1 MNHEY, CDR2 SVGAGI. This CDR3 region has 14 residues. V lost 8 bases, J lost 4 bases, and 6 bases stayed unmatched. Here the CDR3 reads CASRVSGGSDTQYF. CDR3 in DNA: TGTGCCAGCCGCGTTAGCGGGGGGTCAGATACGCAGTATTTT.

J is TRBJ2-7 and V is TRBV6-5; 10 nucleotides align to TRBD1. This CDR3 is built from 15 residues. Unmatched junction bases numbered 10, after V lost 6 bases and J lost 5 bases. CDR1 and CDR2 (germline): MNHEY, SVGAGI. The CDR3 loop is CASSDGTGASNEQYF. The CDR3 nucleotides are TGTGCCAGCAGCGACGGGACAGGGGCCTCTAACGAGCAGTACTTC.

The chain combines TRBV27 with TRBJ1-6, with TRBD1 matching 7 bases. The germline gives CDR1 MNHEY, CDR2 SMNVEV (reference sequence). Germline trimming cut 1 base from V and 7 bases from J; bases unmatched to any gene: 16. The CDR3 is 19 residues long. Here the CDR3 DNA reads TGTGCCAGCAGTTTATACAAATTCGACAGGGTCGGTAGAAATTCACCCCTCCACTTT. As protein: CASSLYKFDRVGRNSPLHF.

V and J are TRBV9 and TRBJ2-7, with D perhaps TRBD2 (7 bases). Germline CDR1 SGDLS, CDR2 YYNGEE. The ends were cut back, 0 bases at V and 0 bases at J, with 13 bases in the middle. The CDR3 runs to 16 residues. The CDR3 DNA follows: TGTGCCAGCAGCGTAGCGGGGGGCCCCCCCTCCTACGAGCAGTACTTC. Residues: CASSVAGGPPSYEQYF.

The chain has TRBV18 and TRBJ2-7, with no clear D. V was shortened by 6 bases and J by 3 bases, with 12 bases between the two germline ends. Germline CDR1 is KGHSH and CDR2 is LQKENI. CDR3 size: 13 residues. This CDR3 is CASSPIGDYEQYF. The CDR3 nucleotides read TGTGCCAGCTCCCCCATTGGAGACTACGAGCAGTACTTC.

The chain carries TRBV3-1 (or the pseudogene TRBV3-2) and TRBJ2-5, with 8 bases matching TRBD2. From germline, CDR1 is LGHDT and CDR2 YNNKEL (reference sequence). CDR3 size: 16 residues. With V trimmed by 0 bases and J by 5 bases, 8 bases remained unmatched. CDR3 bases: TGTGCCAGCAGCCAAGAGCCTAGCGGGCTCCGGGAGACCCAGTACTTC. As protein: CASSQEPSGLRETQYF.

This clone was seen more than once but under ten times. Other DNA sequences in this sample translate to the same CDR3. The chain couples TRBV29-1 to TRBJ1-2, with D possibly TRBD1 on 6 matching bases. CDR3 length equals 11 residues. The germline V gene has CDR1 SQVTM and CDR2 ANQGSEA. V lost 5 bases and J lost 8, with 12 bases in between. In DNA form, the CDR3 reads TGCAGCGTTTTGGGGGCAGGGGGCTACACCTTC. This sequence encodes CSVLGAGGYTF.

This chain uses TRBV5-4 with TRBJ2-3; possible D gene TRBD2, 7 bases. Germline V gives CDR1 SGHNT, CDR2 YYREEE (reference sequence). The CDR3 runs 16 residues. Trimming shortened V by 0 bases and J by 5 bases, and 16 bases separated the two germline ends. The CDR3 DNA sequence: TGTGCCAGCAGCTTGGCGGCGGGGGCCGGAGAAGATACGCAGTATTTT. It specifies CASSLAAGAGEDTQYF.

This chain connects TRBV9 to TRBJ1-6; no clear D. The germline V and J ends were trimmed by 0 bases and 6 bases, with 13 bases remaining between them. The CDR3 has 16 residues. Per the germline V gene, CDR1 is SGDLS and CDR2 is YYNGEE. The CDR3 spells CASSVDAPGGNSPLHF. CDR3 nucleotide sequence: TGTGCCAGCAGCGTAGACGCCCCAGGTGGTAATTCACCCCTCCACTTT.

The chain is built from TRBV18 and TRBJ2-7; D might be TRBD1 (5 bases). V was shortened by 1 base and J by 0 bases, with 7 bases between the two germline ends. The germline gives CDR1 KGHSH, CDR2 LQKENI. This CDR3 spans 14 amino acids. The CDR3 sequence: CASSPLDTSYEQYF. DNA for the CDR3: TGTGCCAGCTCACCACTGGACACCTCCTACGAGCAGTACTTC.

V gene TRBV7-2 combines with J gene TRBJ2-5; 9 bases line up with TRBD1. CDR3 length equals 16 residues. Germline trimming cut 1 base from V and 5 bases from J; bases unmatched to any gene: 8. Germline V gene sequence: CDR1 SGHTA, CDR2 FQGNSA. CDR3 nucleotides: TGTGCCAGCAGCTTAGTTATAACAGGGGGCCGGGAGACCCAGTACTTC. Translating gives CASSLVITGGRETQYF.

The rearrangement uses TRBV7-9 and TRBJ2-3, with D perhaps matching TRBD1 (6 bases). V lost 4 bases and J lost 3, with 20 bases in between. Germline V lookup: CDR1 SEHNR, CDR2 FQNEAQ (reference sequence). CDR3 size: 17 residues. For the CDR3, the DNA is TGTGCCAGCAGCTCCCCTGGGGGCTTAGGTTATACAGATACGCAGTATTTT. The encoded protein is CASSSPGGLGYTDTQYF.

This clone has only one observation. The V call is TRBV29-1, the J call TRBJ1-1, with D perhaps matching TRBD1 (5 bases). The CDR3 runs to 13 residues. CDR1 and CDR2 (germline): SQVTM, ANQGSEA. The V end lost 6 bases, the J end lost 10 bases, and 21 bases lay between the germline ends. Here the CDR3 DNA reads TGCAGCGTCGTAAGTGGGCTCTGGGGCGGAGCTTTCTTT. This encodes CSVVSGLWGGAFF.

Here the CDR3 reads CASNRAPTGAGNTIYF. CDR3 in DNA: TGTGCCAGTAATAGAGCCCCGACAGGCGCTGGAAACACCATATATTTT. This chain connects TRBV19 to TRBJ1-3, with D possibly matching TRBD1 (6 bases). Germline loops: CDR1 LNHDA, CDR2 SQIVND (reference sequence). V lost 7 bases and J lost 2, with 18 bases in between. The length of the CDR3 is 16 residues.

The V and J genes are TRBV6-5 and TRBJ1-1; D is perhaps TRBD1 (6 bases). V was shortened by 4 bases and J by 4 bases, with 10 bases between the two germline ends. CDR3 length: 13 residues. The germline CDR1 and CDR2 sequences are MNHEY and SVGAGI. Here the CDR3 reads CASSSQGITEAFF. The CDR3 DNA sequence: TGTGCCAGCAGTTCACAGGGTATCACTGAAGCTTTCTTT.

Only one count was recorded for this clone. V is TRBV10-3 and J is TRBJ2-2; 12 bases agree with TRBD2. In germline, CDR1 is ENHRY, CDR2 SYGVKD. V dropped 7 bases and J dropped 3; count of bases not matched to a gene: 3. The CDR3 consists of 15 residues. CDR3 coding DNA: TGTGCCATCAACCGACTAGCGGGGGACACCGGGGAGCTGTTTTTT. This codes for CAINRLAGDTGELFF.

The J gene is TRBJ1-1, the V gene TRBV6-5; D remains unclear. Looked up from germline, CDR1 is MNHEY and CDR2 is SVGAGI. V dropped 9 bases and J dropped 8 bases, with 22 bases sitting between them. The CDR3 has 14 residues. CDR3 loop: CASSQMGAHLEAFF. In DNA, the CDR3 is TGTGCCAGTTCCCAGATGGGCGCTCATCTCGAAGCTTTCTTT.

The V call is TRBV7-9, the J call TRBJ1-5; 9 bases are a match to TRBD1. Trimming took 1 base from V and 0 from J; bases not matched to a gene: 7. The CDR3 is made up of 18 amino acids. Germline V lookup: CDR1 SEHNR, CDR2 FQNEAQ (reference sequence). CDR3 sequence (DNA): TGTGCCAGCAGCTTAGGGACAGGGGCCTCCTTTAGCAATCAGCCCCAGCATTTT. Translation gives CASSLGTGASFSNQPQHF.